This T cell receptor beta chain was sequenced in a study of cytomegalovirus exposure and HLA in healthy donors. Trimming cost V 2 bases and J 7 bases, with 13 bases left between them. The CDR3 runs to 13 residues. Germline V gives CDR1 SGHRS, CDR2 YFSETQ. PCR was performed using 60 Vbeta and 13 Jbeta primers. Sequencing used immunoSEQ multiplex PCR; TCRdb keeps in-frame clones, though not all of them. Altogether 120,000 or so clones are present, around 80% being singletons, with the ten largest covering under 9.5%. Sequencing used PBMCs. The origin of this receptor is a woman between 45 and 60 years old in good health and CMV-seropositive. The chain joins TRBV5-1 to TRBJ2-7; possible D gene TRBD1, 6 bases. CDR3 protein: CASSFDRPGEQYF. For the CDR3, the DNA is TGCGCCAGCAGCTTTGACAGGCCAGGGGAGCAGTACTTC.